This TCR beta chain was observed in a study of STAT5B mutations in CD4+ large granular lymphocyte leukemia. Across the study: Healthy donors showed HLA-associated enrichment of the CDR3 'QG' motif.

TCRdb's table, derived via immunoSEQ multiplex PCR, lists solely in-frame clones and lacks some. Among around 28,000 clones, about 76% were seen once, and the ten largest hold roughly 1%. The sample holds one count of this clone. Germline CDR1 SGHNT, CDR2 YYREEE (reference sequence). The CDR3 sequence is 13 residues long. V gave up 4 bases and J gave up 3 bases, with 11 bases separating them. The sample was CD4+ T cells from blood buffy coats. The rearrangement uses TRBV5-4 and TRBJ2-7; the D gene is possibly TRBD1 (6 bases). The origin of this receptor is a human donor in good health. CDR3 amino acids: CASSLDRVYEQYF. DNA for the CDR3: TGTGCCAGCAGCCTGGACAGAGTCTACGAGCAGTACTTC.